One and the same sample provided the 9 T cell receptor beta chains below, sequenced in a study of early stage breast cancer tumors. Method: immunoSEQ multiplex PCR; TCRdb's copy keeps in-frame clones and lacks some. The sample holds more than 8,500 clones, 66% seen once. Material: breast tumor tissue. Receptor source: a person aged 45-65 years with breast cancer.

This rearrangement joins TRBV5-6 to TRBJ2-7, with TRBD2 matching 10 bases. CDR1 and CDR2 (germline): SGHDT, YYEEEE. Trimming cost V 0 bases and J 7 bases; bases outside gene matches: 7. This CDR3 is 15 amino acids long. The CDR3 bases are TGTGCCAGCAGCTTGGCCGCTAGCGGGGGCTATGAGCAGTACTTC. It yields the protein CASSLAASGGYEQYF.

This clone has only one observation. The rearrangement uses TRBV18 and TRBJ1-1; 9 bases map to TRBD1. CDR3 length equals 15 residues. The germline CDR1 and CDR2 sequences are KGHSH and LQKENI. J lost 4 bases, V lost 3 bases, and 6 bases had no gene match. The DNA for the CDR3 is TGTGCCAGCTCACCGGGACAGGGAGCGGCCACTGAAGCTTTCTTT. It is translated as CASSPGQGAATEAFF.

This clone has just a few counts. This rearrangement joins TRBV27 to TRBJ2-1; tentatively, D is TRBD1 (5 bases). This CDR3 comprises 14 residues. V lost 4 bases and J lost 12, with 19 bases in between. CDR1 is MNHEY and CDR2 is SMNVEV in the germline V gene (reference sequence). The chain's CDR3 is CASSSQGPSQGQFF. The CDR3 bases are TGTGCCAGCAGTTCACAAGGACCCTCCCAGGGGCAGTTCTTC.

This sequence joins TRBV7-2 and TRBJ2-3; possibly TRBD1 for D (6 bases). V was trimmed by 4 bases and J by 1 base, leaving 12 bases between them. The CDR3 length is 15 residues. From germline, CDR1 is SGHTA and CDR2 FQGNSA. Here the CDR3 DNA reads TGTGCCAGCAGCTATAACAGGGTTGGCACAGATACGCAGTATTTT. Encoded protein: CASSYNRVGTDTQYF. Drawing the rest from reference TRBV7-2 and TRBJ2-3, the complete variable domain is GAGVSQSPSNKVTEKGKDVELRCDPISGHTALYWYRQSLGQGLEFLIYFQGNSAPDKSGLPSDRFSAERTGGSVSTLTIQRTQQEDSAVYLCASSYNRVGTDTQYFGPGTRLTVL.

The chain joins TRBV5-6 to TRBJ2-7; D unresolved. This CDR3 spans 15 amino acids. Trimming left V 2 bases short and J 2 bases short, with 14 bases between. The V gene's germline CDR1 is SGHDT and CDR2 YYEEEE. CDR3 in DNA: TGTGCCAGCAGCTTAAGGGCCCTTTCTACCTACGAGCAGTACTTC. Encoded protein: CASSLRALSTYEQYF.

The V and J genes are TRBV7-8 and TRBJ2-1; 8 bases are a match to TRBD2. The CDR3 is 15 residues long. V gave up 5 bases and J gave up 2 bases; unmatched junction bases: 5. Germline-derived CDR1 and CDR2 are SGHVS and FQNEAQ. The CDR3 DNA is TGTGCCAGCAGCCAAGAGCGGGAGCCCTACAATGAGCAGTTCTTC. It codes for CASSQEREPYNEQFF.

The chain carries TRBV14 and TRBJ1-1, with 9 bases lining up with TRBD1. The CDR3 totals 16 residues. Trimming took 5 bases from V and 0 from J; bases not matched to a gene: 7. Germline lookup yields CDR1 SGHDN and CDR2 FVKESK. The CDR3 region is CASSRRTGVLNTEAFF. CDR3 sequence (DNA): TGTGCCAGCAGCAGGAGGACAGGGGTGTTGAACACTGAAGCTTTCTTT. The full variable domain, in which reference TRBV14 and TRBJ1-1 provide the parts outside the CDR3, is EAGVTQFPSHSVIEKGQTVTLRCDPISGHDNLYWYRRVMGKEIKFLLHFVKESKQDESGMPNNRFLAERTGGTYSTLKVQPAELEDSGVYFCASSRRTGVLNTEAFFGQGTRLTVV.

The CDR3 reads CASSDGSYEQYF. The CDR3 nucleotides are TGTGCCAGCAGTGATGGAAGCTACGAGCAGTACTTC. J is TRBJ2-7 and V is TRBV2; D is uncertain. The CDR3 loop spans 12 amino acids. Germline CDR1 and CDR2: SNHLY and FYNNEI. V was pared by 3 bases and J by 3 bases, with 6 bases between.

This clone showed up just a few times. V gene TRBV23-1 combines with J gene TRBJ2-6; D ambiguous. TRBV23-1 is annotated as an ORF whose role is uncertain. The CDR3 totals 17 residues. V was trimmed by 0 bases and J by 0 bases, leaving 9 bases between them. The CDR3, as DNA: TGCGCCAGCAGTCAATCCAACAGCTGCTCTGGGGCCAACGTCCTGACTTTC. Encoded protein: CASSQSNSCSGANVLTF.